These T cell receptor beta chains were read from a single sample in a study of beta chain features in type 1 diabetes. This table comes from immunoSEQ multiplex PCR, and its TCRdb copy is limited to in-frame clones, with some not included. The sample shows 140,000 to 150,000 clones, nearly 50% of them seen only once. Material for sequencing was Tregs from blood. These receptors all come from a man in his late teens or twenties in good health. Each CDR3 is given with its conserved first and last residue. The D gene is left open where the match is weak. Clone size is stated in some rows and not others, as once, few, many or a class when expanded.

j_call d_call clone_size v_call cdr3_aa cdr3_nt
TRBJ1-2 - - TRBV10-3 CAISEDSYGYTF TGTGCCATCAGTGAGGACTCCTATGGCTACACCTTC
TRBJ1-2 - - TRBV7-9 CASTRTANNYGYTF TGTGCCAGCACCCGGACAGCAAATAACTATGGCTACACCTTC
TRBJ2-3 TRBD2 - TRBV28 CASSLWAGGMGDTQYF TGTGCCAGCAGTTTATGGGCGGGAGGGATGGGGGATACGCAGTATTTT
TRBJ2-3 TRBD2 - TRBV29-1 CSVPRPGGDTQYF TGCAGCGTCCCCAGGCCGGGGGGGGATACGCAGTATTTT
TRBJ2-7 - - TRBV2 CASSESAAVPYEQYF TGTGCCAGCAGTGAGTCGGCGGCCGTACCCTACGAGCAGTACTTC
TRBJ2-1 TRBD2 few TRBV6-5 CASSYSGGRVVGEQFF TGTGCCAGCAGTTACTCAGGCGGGAGAGTTGTTGGTGAGCAGTTCTTC
TRBJ1-2 - - TRBV5-1 CASSLIRQGRGYTF TGCGCCAGCAGCTTAATTCGGCAGGGGCGAGGCTACACCTTC
TRBJ2-7 - - TRBV5-1 CASSPSSYEQYF TGCGCCAGCAGCCCCTCGTCCTACGAGCAGTACTTC
TRBJ2-1 - - TRBV14 CASSFPGTPSSYNEQFF TGTGCCAGCAGCTTCCCCGGGACACCGAGCTCCTACAATGAGCAGTTCTTC
TRBJ1-1 TRBD1 - TRBV5-1 CASSFRQGGIIEAFF TGCGCCAGCAGCTTCAGACAGGGTGGGATCATTGAAGCTTTCTTT
TRBJ2-7 TRBD2 few TRBV30 CAWSVLAGESEQYF TGTGCCTGGAGTGTACTAGCGGGAGAGAGCGAGCAGTACTTC